The 3 T cell receptor beta chains below all came from one sample that was sequenced in a study of somatic mutations in cytotoxic T cells in rheumatoid arthritis. The method was immunoSEQ multiplex PCR; TCRdb's version includes in-frame clones alone and lacks a portion of them. The table lists roughly 32,000 clones, approximately 78% of them singletons. Sequencing used CD8+ T cells sorted from blood. The receptors derive from an adult with rheumatoid arthritis.

CDR3 loop: CASSPRTGGRTEAFF. Written as DNA, the CDR3 is TGTGCCAGCAGCCCGAGGACAGGGGGGCGCACTGAAGCTTTCTTT. This chain connects TRBV7-9 to TRBJ1-1, with 10 positions matching TRBD1. The CDR3 contains 15 residues. V shed 5 bases and J 4 bases; nucleotides not matched to a gene: 7. From germline, CDR1 is SEHNR and CDR2 FQNEAQ (reference sequence).

The rearrangement uses TRBV2 and TRBJ2-7; D remains ambiguous. CDR3 size: 15 residues. Trimming removed 2 bases from V and 2 bases from J, with 13 bases in between. Germline V CDR1 and CDR2: SNHLY, FYNNEI. CDR3 protein: CASSESQAGPYEQYF. The CDR3 DNA follows: TGTGCCAGCAGTGAAAGCCAAGCCGGCCCCTACGAGCAGTACTTC.

The CDR3 sequence: CSVEIGTGGNQPQHF. Here the CDR3 DNA reads TGCAGCGTTGAAATTGGGACAGGGGGAAATCAGCCCCAGCATTTT. This chain links TRBV29-1 with TRBJ1-5; 11 bases line up with TRBD1. Trimming at V came to 2 bases and at J to 4 bases, leaving 4 bases not matched to a gene. This CDR3 is built from 15 residues. Germline loops: CDR1 SQVTM, CDR2 ANQGSEA.